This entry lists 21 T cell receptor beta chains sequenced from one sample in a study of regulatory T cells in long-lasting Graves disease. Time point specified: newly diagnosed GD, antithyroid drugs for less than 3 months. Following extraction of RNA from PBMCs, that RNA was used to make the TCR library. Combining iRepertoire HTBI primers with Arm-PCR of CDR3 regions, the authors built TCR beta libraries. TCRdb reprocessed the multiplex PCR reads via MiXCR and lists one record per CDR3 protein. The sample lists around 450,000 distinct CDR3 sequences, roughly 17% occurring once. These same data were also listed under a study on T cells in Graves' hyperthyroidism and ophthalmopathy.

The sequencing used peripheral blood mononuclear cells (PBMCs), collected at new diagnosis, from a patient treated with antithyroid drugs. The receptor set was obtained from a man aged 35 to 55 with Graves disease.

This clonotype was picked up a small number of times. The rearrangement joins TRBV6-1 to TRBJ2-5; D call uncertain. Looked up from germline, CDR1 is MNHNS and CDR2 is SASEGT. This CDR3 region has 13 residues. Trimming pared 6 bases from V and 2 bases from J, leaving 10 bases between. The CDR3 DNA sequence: TGTGCCAGCAGGAAGGGATTTCAAGAGACCCAGTACTTC. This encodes CASRKGFQETQYF.

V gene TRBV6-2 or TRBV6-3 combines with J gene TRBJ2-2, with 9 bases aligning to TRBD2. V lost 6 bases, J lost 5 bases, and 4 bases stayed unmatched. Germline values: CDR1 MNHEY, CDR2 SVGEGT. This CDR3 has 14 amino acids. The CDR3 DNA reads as TGTGCCAGCAGGCGACTAGCGGATACCGGGGAGCTGTTTTTT. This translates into CASRRLADTGELFF.

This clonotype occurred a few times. This chain's CDR3 is CASSGPGTEAFF. DNA of the CDR3: TGTGCCAGCAGCGGACCCGGCACTGAAGCTTTCTTT. The rearrangement joins TRBV12-3 or TRBV12-4 to TRBJ1-1; D not resolved. The CDR3 covers 12 residues. V shed 6 bases and J shed 4 bases, with 9 bases lying between them.

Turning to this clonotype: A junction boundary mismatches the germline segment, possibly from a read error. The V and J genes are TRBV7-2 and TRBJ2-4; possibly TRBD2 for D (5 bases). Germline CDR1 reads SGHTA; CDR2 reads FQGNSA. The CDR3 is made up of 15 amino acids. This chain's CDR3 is CASSSAALAKTIQYF. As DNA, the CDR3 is TGTGCCAGCAGCTCGGCGGCGCTAGCCAAAACCATTCAGTACTTC.

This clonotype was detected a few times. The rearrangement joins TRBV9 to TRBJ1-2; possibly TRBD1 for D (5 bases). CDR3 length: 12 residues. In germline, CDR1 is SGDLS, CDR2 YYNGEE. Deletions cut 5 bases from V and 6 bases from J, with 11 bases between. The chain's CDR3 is CASREGLNGYTF. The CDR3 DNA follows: TGTGCCAGCAGGGAGGGGCTTAATGGCTACACCTTC.

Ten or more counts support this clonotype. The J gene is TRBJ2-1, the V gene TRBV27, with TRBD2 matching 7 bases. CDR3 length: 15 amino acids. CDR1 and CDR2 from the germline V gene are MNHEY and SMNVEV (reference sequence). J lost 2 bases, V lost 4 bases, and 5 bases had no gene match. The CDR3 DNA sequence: TGTGCCAGCAGTTATGTGGGAGGGCCCTACAATGAGCAGTTCTTC. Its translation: CASSYVGGPYNEQFF.

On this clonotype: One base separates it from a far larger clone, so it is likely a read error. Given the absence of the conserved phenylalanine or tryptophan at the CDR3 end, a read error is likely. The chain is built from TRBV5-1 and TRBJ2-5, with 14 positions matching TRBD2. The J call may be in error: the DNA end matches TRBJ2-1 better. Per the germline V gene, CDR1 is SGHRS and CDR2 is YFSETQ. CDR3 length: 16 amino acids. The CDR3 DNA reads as TGCGCCAGCAGCTCTGGCGGGACTAGCGGGAGTCGGGAGCAGTTCTAC. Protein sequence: CASSSGGTSGSREQFY.

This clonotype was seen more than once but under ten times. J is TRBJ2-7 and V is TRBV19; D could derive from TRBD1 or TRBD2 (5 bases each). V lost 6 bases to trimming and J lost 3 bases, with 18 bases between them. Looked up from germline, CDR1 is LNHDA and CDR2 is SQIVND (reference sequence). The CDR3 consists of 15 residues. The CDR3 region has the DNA TGTGCCAGTAGCCAGGGTTTAGCTCGGGACTACGAGCAGTACTTC. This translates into CASSQGLARDYEQYF.

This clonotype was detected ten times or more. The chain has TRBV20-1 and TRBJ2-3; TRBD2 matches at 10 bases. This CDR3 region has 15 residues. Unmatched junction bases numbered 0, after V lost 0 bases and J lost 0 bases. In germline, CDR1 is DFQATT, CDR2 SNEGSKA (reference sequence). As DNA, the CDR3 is TGCAGTGCTAGAGAGACTAGCGGGAGCACAGATACGCAGTATTTT. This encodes CSARETSGSTDTQYF.

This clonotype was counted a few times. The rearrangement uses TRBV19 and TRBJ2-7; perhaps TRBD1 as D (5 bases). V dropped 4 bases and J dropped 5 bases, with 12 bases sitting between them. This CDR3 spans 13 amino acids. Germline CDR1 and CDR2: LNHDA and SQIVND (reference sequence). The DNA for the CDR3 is TGTGCCAGTAGTACGGCAGGGCCCGACGAGCAGTACTTC. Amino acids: CASSTAGPDEQYF.

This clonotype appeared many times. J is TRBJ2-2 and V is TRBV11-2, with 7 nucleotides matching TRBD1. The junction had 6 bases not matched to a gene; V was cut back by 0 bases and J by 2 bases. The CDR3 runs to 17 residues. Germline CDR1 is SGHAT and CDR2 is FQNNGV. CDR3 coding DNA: TGTGCCAGCAGCTTAGAATGGACAGGCCCTAACACCGGGGAGCTGTTTTTT. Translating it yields CASSLEWTGPNTGELFF. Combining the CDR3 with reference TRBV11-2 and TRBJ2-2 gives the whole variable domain EAGVAQSPRYKIIEKRQSVAFWCNPISGHATLYWYQQILGQGPKLLIQFQNNGVVDDSQLPKDRFSAERLKGVDSTLKIQPAKLEDSAVYLCASSLEWTGPNTGELFFGEGSRLTVL.

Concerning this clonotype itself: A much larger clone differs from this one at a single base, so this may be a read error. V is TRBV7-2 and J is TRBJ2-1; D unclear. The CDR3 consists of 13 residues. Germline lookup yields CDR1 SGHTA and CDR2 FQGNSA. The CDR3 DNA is TGTGCCAGCAGCTTAGATGGCTACAATGAGCGGTTCTTC. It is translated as CASSLDGYNERFF.

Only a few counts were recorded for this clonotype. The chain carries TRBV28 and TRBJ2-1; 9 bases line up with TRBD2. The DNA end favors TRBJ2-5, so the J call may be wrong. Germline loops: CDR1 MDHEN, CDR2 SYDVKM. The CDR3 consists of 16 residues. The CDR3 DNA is TGTGCCAGCAGTTCTAGTCTAGCGGGAATTTTGGGGACCCAGTACTTC. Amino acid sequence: CASSSSLAGILGTQYF.

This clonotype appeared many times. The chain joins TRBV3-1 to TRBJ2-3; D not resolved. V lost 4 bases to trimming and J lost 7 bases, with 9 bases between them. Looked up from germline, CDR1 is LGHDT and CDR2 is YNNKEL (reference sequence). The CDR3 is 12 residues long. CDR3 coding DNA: TGTGCCAGCAGCCGCCCCCTACATACGCAGTATTTT. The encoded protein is CASSRPLHTQYF.

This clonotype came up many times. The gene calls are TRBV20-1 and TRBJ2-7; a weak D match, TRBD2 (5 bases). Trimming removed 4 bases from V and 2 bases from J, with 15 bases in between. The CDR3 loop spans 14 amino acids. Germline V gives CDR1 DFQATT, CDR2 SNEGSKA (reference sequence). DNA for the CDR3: TGCAGTGCTATTAGCGTAGGGTATCCCTACGAGCAGTACTTC. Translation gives CSAISVGYPYEQYF.

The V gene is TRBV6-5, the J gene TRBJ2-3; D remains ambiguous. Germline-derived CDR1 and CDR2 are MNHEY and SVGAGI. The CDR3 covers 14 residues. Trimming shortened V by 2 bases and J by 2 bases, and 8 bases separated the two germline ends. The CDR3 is CASSYTDLTDTQYF. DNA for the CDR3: TGTGCCAGCAGTTACACCGACCTCACAGATACGCAGTATTTT.

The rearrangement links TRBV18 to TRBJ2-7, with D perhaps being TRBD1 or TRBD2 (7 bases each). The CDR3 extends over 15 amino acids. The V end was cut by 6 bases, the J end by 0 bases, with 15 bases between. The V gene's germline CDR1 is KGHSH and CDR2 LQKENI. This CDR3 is CASSQSGTDSYEQYF. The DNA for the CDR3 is TGTGCCAGCTCCCAGAGCGGGACAGACTCCTACGAGCAGTACTTC. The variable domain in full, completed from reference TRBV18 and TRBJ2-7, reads NAGVMQNPRHLVRRRGQEARLRCSPMKGHSHVYWYRQLPEEGLKFMVYLQKENIIDESGMPKERFSAEFPKEGPSILRIQQVVRGDSAAYFCASSQSGTDSYEQYFGPGTRLTVT.

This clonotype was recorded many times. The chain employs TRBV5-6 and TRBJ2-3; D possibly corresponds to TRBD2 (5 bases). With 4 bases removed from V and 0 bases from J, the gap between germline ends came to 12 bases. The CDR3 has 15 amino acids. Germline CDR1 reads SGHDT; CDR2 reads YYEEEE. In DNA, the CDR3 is TGTGCCAGCAGCGGATTGGAGCGGAGCACAGATACGCAGTATTTT. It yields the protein CASSGLERSTDTQYF.

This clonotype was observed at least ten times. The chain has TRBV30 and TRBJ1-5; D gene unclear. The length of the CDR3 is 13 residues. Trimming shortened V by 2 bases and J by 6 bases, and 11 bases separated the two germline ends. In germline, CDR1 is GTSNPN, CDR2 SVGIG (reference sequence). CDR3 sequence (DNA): TGTGCCTGGAGTTCCCCCCTTGCTCAGCCCCAGCATTTT. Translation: CAWSSPLAQPQHF.

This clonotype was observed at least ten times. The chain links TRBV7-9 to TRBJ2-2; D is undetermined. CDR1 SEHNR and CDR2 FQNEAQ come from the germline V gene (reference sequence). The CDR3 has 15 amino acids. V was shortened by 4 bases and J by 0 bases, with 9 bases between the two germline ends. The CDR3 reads CASSSDDPNTGELFF. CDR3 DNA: TGTGCCAGCAGCTCAGATGACCCGAACACCGGGGAGCTGTTTTTT.

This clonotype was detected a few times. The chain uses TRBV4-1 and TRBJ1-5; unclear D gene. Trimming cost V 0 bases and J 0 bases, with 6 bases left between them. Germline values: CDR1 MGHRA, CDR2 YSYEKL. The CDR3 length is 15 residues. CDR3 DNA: TGCGCCAGCAGCCAAGAGAACCATAGCAATCAGCCCCAGCATTTT. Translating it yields CASSQENHSNQPQHF.